This is a list of T cell receptor beta chains from one sample in a study of PD-1 blockade in classical Hodgkin lymphoma. Clones were sequenced by immunoSEQ multiplex PCR, and TCRdb holds only the in-frame ones, with some missing. The table lists 9,500 or so clones, about 82% of them singletons, with over 40% in the top ten. The sample was peripheral blood mononuclear cells (PBMCs), taken before the fourth cycle of nivolumab. Receptors were obtained from a human donor with classical Hodgkin lymphoma. The CDR3 runs from the conserved cysteine through the conserved F or W. The D gene is left open where the match is weak. Size tells how often a clone was seen (once, few, many) or the class of an expanded clone, and some rows leave it out.

CDR3aa: CAWNPDRRAGELFF
CDR3nt: TGTGCCTGGAACCCCGACCGCCGTGCCGGGGAGCTGTTTTTT
j_gene: TRBJ2-2
v_gene: TRBV30
d_gene: .
abundance: .
len: 14

CDR3aa: CSGQVSFGYTF
CDR3nt: TGCAGCGGACAGGTATCCTTTGGCTACACCTTC
j_gene: TRBJ1-2
v_gene: TRBV29-1
d_gene: .
abundance: .
len: 11

CDR3aa: CASSLEGAGTEAFF
CDR3nt: TGTGCCAGCAGTTTAGAGGGGGCTGGCACTGAAGCTTTCTTT
j_gene: TRBJ1-1
v_gene: TRBV28
d_gene: TRBD1
abundance: .
len: 14

CDR3aa: CASSYDRGYEQYF
CDR3nt: TGTGCCAGCAGTTACGACAGGGGGTACGAGCAGTACTTC
j_gene: TRBJ2-7
v_gene: TRBV6-6
d_gene: TRBD1
abundance: .
len: 13

CDR3aa: CATSPTDWTDTQYF
CDR3nt: TGTGCCACCAGCCCCACGGACTGGACAGATACGCAGTATTTT
j_gene: TRBJ2-3
v_gene: TRBV15
d_gene: .
abundance: .
len: 14

CDR3aa: CASSIRTGPYEQYF
CDR3nt: TGTGCCAGTAGTATAAGGACAGGACCCTACGAGCAGTACTTC
j_gene: TRBJ2-7
v_gene: TRBV19
d_gene: TRBD1
abundance: .
len: 14

CDR3aa: CASSRRTVYEQYF
CDR3nt: TGTGCCAGCAGCAGAAGGACAGTGTACGAGCAGTACTTC
j_gene: TRBJ2-7
v_gene: TRBV5-6
d_gene: .
abundance: .
len: 13

CDR3aa: CASSSLDRGTAETQYF
CDR3nt: TGTGCCAGCAGTTCCCTGGACAGGGGGACTGCGGAGACCCAGTACTTC
j_gene: TRBJ2-5
v_gene: TRBV28
d_gene: TRBD1
abundance: .
len: 16

CDR3aa: CASSSEGERGKPQHF
CDR3nt: TGTGCCAGCAGCTCCGAAGGGGAGAGGGGAAAGCCCCAGCATTTT
j_gene: TRBJ1-5
v_gene: TRBV7-9
d_gene: .
abundance: .
len: 15

CDR3aa: CASSEAPGSRGGYTF
CDR3nt: TGTGCCAGCAGTGAAGCGCCAGGATCGAGGGGTGGCTACACCTTC
j_gene: TRBJ1-2
v_gene: TRBV6-1
d_gene: .
abundance: .
len: 15

CDR3aa: CASSSQTGAYEQYF
CDR3nt: TGTGCCAGCAGCTCCCAGACAGGAGCCTACGAGCAGTACTTC
j_gene: TRBJ2-7
v_gene: TRBV7-9
d_gene: .
abundance: .
len: 14

CDR3aa: CASSGLGGFEQFF
CDR3nt: TGTGCCAGCAGCGGACTAGGGGGTTTTGAGCAGTTCTTC
j_gene: TRBJ2-1
v_gene: TRBV2
d_gene: .
abundance: .
len: 13

CDR3aa: CASSSPDRNQPQHF
CDR3nt: TGTGCCAGCAGTTCTCCCGACAGAAATCAGCCCCAGCATTTT
j_gene: TRBJ1-5
v_gene: TRBV6-6
d_gene: .
abundance: .
len: 14

CDR3aa: CAISESKETQYF
CDR3nt: TGTGCCATCAGTGAGTCGAAGGAGACCCAGTACTTC
j_gene: TRBJ2-5
v_gene: TRBV10-3
d_gene: .
abundance: .
len: 12

CDR3aa: CASSFTGVVGYGYTF
CDR3nt: TGTGCCAGCAGCTTCACAGGGGTAGTGGGCTATGGCTACACCTTC
j_gene: TRBJ1-2
v_gene: TRBV11-2
d_gene: TRBD1
abundance: .
len: 15

CDR3aa: CASSYSGTVGTEAFF
CDR3nt: TGTGCCAGCAGTTACTCGGGAACGGTCGGCACTGAAGCTTTCTTT
j_gene: TRBJ1-1
v_gene: TRBV6-5
d_gene: .
abundance: .
len: 15

CDR3aa: CASSTGSQETQYF
CDR3nt: TGTGCCAGCAGTACAGGGAGCCAAGAGACCCAGTACTTC
j_gene: TRBJ2-5
v_gene: TRBV6-1
d_gene: .
abundance: few
len: 13

CDR3aa: CASSSTYEQYF
CDR3nt: TGTGCCAGCAGCTCAACCTACGAGCAGTACTTC
j_gene: TRBJ2-7
v_gene: TRBV11-2
d_gene: .
abundance: .
len: 11

CDR3aa: CASSRVGGDTSNSPLHF
CDR3nt: TGTGCCAGCAGCCGGGTGGGCGGGGATACTTCTAATTCACCCCTCCACTTT
j_gene: TRBJ1-6
v_gene: TRBV7-6
d_gene: .
abundance: once
len: 17

CDR3aa: CASSQDPGLAPYEQYF
CDR3nt: TGCGCCAGCAGCCAAGACCCGGGACTAGCGCCCTACGAGCAGTACTTC
j_gene: TRBJ2-7
v_gene: TRBV4-1
d_gene: TRBD2
abundance: .
len: 16

CDR3aa: CASSPTGGADGVTDTQYF
CDR3nt: TGTGCCAGCAGCCCCACCGGGGGGGCGGACGGTGTCACAGATACGCAGTATTTT
j_gene: TRBJ2-3
v_gene: TRBV7-3
d_gene: TRBD2
abundance: few
len: 18

CDR3aa: CASSKTGTGHYEQYF
CDR3nt: TGTGCCAGCAGCAAAACCGGGACAGGGCACTACGAGCAGTACTTC
j_gene: TRBJ2-7
v_gene: TRBV7-3
d_gene: TRBD1
abundance: .
len: 15

CDR3aa: CASSSRNLDNEQFF
CDR3nt: TGTGCCAGCAGTTCGAGGAATCTCGACAATGAGCAGTTCTTC
j_gene: TRBJ2-1
v_gene: TRBV27
d_gene: .
abundance: .
len: 14

CDR3aa: CASSPSRERLFNTDTQYF
CDR3nt: TGTGCCAGCAGTCCCTCACGGGAGAGGTTGTTTAACACAGATACGCAGTATTTT
j_gene: TRBJ2-3
v_gene: TRBV27
d_gene: .
abundance: .
len: 18

CDR3aa: CASRISANTGELFF
CDR3nt: TGCGCCAGCAGGATTAGCGCGAACACCGGGGAGCTGTTTTTT
j_gene: TRBJ2-2
v_gene: TRBV10-1
d_gene: .
abundance: few
len: 14

CDR3aa: CASSSDRYYEQYF
CDR3nt: TGTGCCAGCAGCTCGGACAGATACTACGAGCAGTACTTC
j_gene: TRBJ2-7
v_gene: TRBV7-8
d_gene: .
abundance: .
len: 13